Shown below are 16 T cell receptor beta chains from a single sample sequenced in a study of cytomegalovirus exposure and HLA in healthy donors. The PCR made use of 60 Vbeta and 13 Jbeta primers. TCRdb keeps only in-frame clones here, not all; method: immunoSEQ multiplex PCR. The data contain fewer than 250,000 clones, approximately 88% of them singletons. The specimen was PBMCs. These receptors all come from a boy aged 2 to 9 in good health and CMV-seronegative.

V is TRBV25-1 and J is TRBJ2-3; maybe TRBD1 (5 bases). Trimming stripped 3 bases from V and 4 bases from J, with 11 bases between. The CDR3 loop spans 14 amino acids. Germline V gene lookup returns CDR1 MGHDK and CDR2 SYGVNS. The CDR3 here is CASSEGPPPDTQYF. In nucleotides, the CDR3 is TGTGCCAGCAGTGAGGGGCCCCCCCCAGATACGCAGTATTTT.

Details on this clone: Other DNA sequences in this specimen translate into the identical CDR3. The genes are TRBV11-3 and TRBJ2-3; 7 bases are shared with TRBD2. Germline V gives CDR1 SGHNT, CDR2 YENEEA. The CDR3 contains 15 residues. Trimming removed 1 base from V and 1 base from J; junction bases left unmatched: 2. CDR3 in DNA: TGTGCCAGCAGCTTAGGCGCGGGGGGCACAGATACGCAGTATTTT. Its protein is CASSLGAGGTDTQYF.

The genes are TRBV10-1 and TRBJ1-5, with D possibly matching TRBD1 (5 bases). Germline V gene lookup returns CDR1 WNHNN and CDR2 SYGVQD (reference sequence). The CDR3 length is 16 residues. V was clipped by 8 bases and J by 0 bases, with 17 bases between them. The CDR3 sequence: CASSIGGNYSNQPQHF. The CDR3 coding sequence is TGCGCCAGCTCTATTGGGGGGAATTATAGCAATCAGCCCCAGCATTTT.

This clone was seen only a few times. The chain combines TRBV6-1 with TRBJ1-5, with a possible D match to TRBD1 (5 bases). The V end lost 0 bases, the J end lost 0 bases, and 24 bases lay between the germline ends. The germline gives CDR1 MNHNS, CDR2 SASEGT. This CDR3 comprises 21 residues. CDR3 sequence reads: CASSEALAPPGWIFSNQPQHF. The CDR3 DNA follows: TGTGCCAGCAGTGAAGCGCTGGCCCCGCCAGGGTGGATATTTAGCAATCAGCCCCAGCATTTT.

The V call is TRBV4-1, the J call TRBJ2-1, with 8 bases identical to TRBD2. Trimming at V came to 0 bases and at J to 9 bases, leaving 10 bases not matched to a gene. The CDR3 runs 16 residues. Germline CDR1 and CDR2: MGHRA and YSYEKL. In DNA, the CDR3 is TGCGCCAGCAGCCAAGATTTTCAGCGGGGGAGGGTTGAGCAGTTCTTC. Translated: CASSQDFQRGRVEQFF.

The J gene is TRBJ2-7, the V gene TRBV5-4, with 11 nucleotides matching TRBD1. CDR3 size: 17 residues. Trimming at V came to 4 bases and at J to 6 bases, leaving 15 bases not matched to a gene. Per the germline V gene, CDR1 is SGHNT and CDR2 is YYREEE (reference sequence). This CDR3 is CASSLGGTGGVSGEQYF. The CDR3 DNA reads TGTGCCAGCAGCCTGGGAGGGACAGGGGGGGTAAGTGGCGAGCAGTACTTC.

The table lists this clone with a count of one. An end of the junction differs from the germline gene, which may be a read error. This chain links TRBV7-9 with TRBJ2-5; 9 nucleotides align to TRBD1. The CDR3 extends over 17 amino acids. The germline gives CDR1 SEHNR, CDR2 FQNEAQ (reference sequence). The CDR3 DNA is TGTTCCAGCAGCCCAATCCGTGGACAGGGGAGGGGAGAGACCCAGTACTTC. It yields the protein CSSSPIRGQGRGETQYF.

The V call is TRBV7-8, the J call TRBJ2-3, with 10 bases matching TRBD2. This CDR3 spans 18 amino acids. Per the germline V gene, CDR1 is SGHVS and CDR2 is FQNEAQ. Losses at the gene ends were 4 bases for V and 0 bases for J; bases not matched to a gene: 10. This CDR3 reads CASSWGDGLAVSTDTQYF. CDR3 sequence (DNA): TGTGCCAGCAGCTGGGGGGACGGACTAGCGGTTAGCACAGATACGCAGTATTTT.

This chain connects TRBV30 to TRBJ2-2, with unresolved D. Germline CDR1 reads GTSNPN; CDR2 reads SVGIG (reference sequence). Trimming shortened V by 3 bases and J by 4 bases, and 9 bases separated the two germline ends. The CDR3 is made up of 13 amino acids. The CDR3 nucleotides read TGTGCCTGGAGCCTCCCCCCCACCGGGGAGCTGTTTTTT. Its protein is CAWSLPPTGELFF.

The chain recombines TRBV7-2 with TRBJ1-1; the D gene is possibly TRBD1 (6 bases). Germline V lookup: CDR1 SGHTA, CDR2 FQGNSA. The CDR3 covers 15 residues. Trimming removed 5 bases from V and 5 bases from J, with 18 bases in between. The CDR3 spells CASSTVGGARTEAFF. CDR3 nucleotide sequence: TGTGCCAGCAGCACAGTTGGGGGGGCGCGTACTGAAGCTTTCTTT.

This clone was counted between two and nine times. One end of the junction is discordant with germline, which a read error may explain. CDR3: CASSSMATPETQYF. The DNA of the CDR3 is TGTGCTAGCAGCTCCATGGCCACCCCCGAGACCCAGTACTTC. The J gene is TRBJ2-5, the V gene TRBV7-7; D gene ambiguous. The CDR3 covers 14 residues. Germline V lookup: CDR1 SSHAT, CDR2 FNYEAQ (reference sequence). Together with reference TRBV7-7 and TRBJ2-5, the CDR3 gives the full variable domain: GAGVSQSPRYKVTKRGQDVTLRCDPISSHATLYWYQQALGQGPEFLTYFNYEAQPDKSGLPSDRFSAERPEGSISTLTIQRTEQRDSAMYRCASSSMATPETQYFGPGTRLLVL.

The chain links TRBV18 to TRBJ2-7, with D possibly TRBD1 on 6 matching bases. The V and J ends lost 3 bases and 6 bases respectively, with 9 bases between them. This CDR3 is built from 12 residues. The germline V gene has CDR1 KGHSH and CDR2 LQKENI. The CDR3, as DNA: TGTGCCAGCTCACCCGGACAGACCGAGCAGTACTTC. Its translation is CASSPGQTEQYF.

The chain has TRBV5-4 and TRBJ2-7; 11 bases map to TRBD1. Germline V gene lookup returns CDR1 SGHNT and CDR2 YYREEE (reference sequence). The junction had 7 bases not matched to a gene; V was cut back by 2 bases and J by 3 bases. The CDR3 contains 16 residues. The CDR3 spells CASSLGGGQGDYEQYF. The CDR3 coding sequence is TGTGCCAGCAGCTTAGGAGGGGGACAGGGGGACTACGAGCAGTACTTC. Variable domain in full (rest from reference TRBV5-4 and TRBJ2-7): ETGVTQSPTHLIKTRGQQVTLRCSSQSGHNTVSWYQQALGQGPQFIFQYYREEENGRGNFPPRFSGLQFPNYSSELNVNALELDDSALYLCASSLGGGQGDYEQYFGPGTRLTVT.

The gene calls are TRBV7-9 and TRBJ2-1; TRBD2 is a possible D gene (6 bases). V lost 6 bases, J lost 9 bases, and 18 bases lay in between. The CDR3 totals 14 residues. Germline CDR1 is SEHNR and CDR2 is FQNEAQ (reference sequence). CDR3 amino acids: CASRSAGTLAEQFF. The CDR3 DNA is TGTGCCAGCAGGTCTGCCGGGACTTTGGCTGAGCAGTTCTTC.

This chain connects TRBV5-1 to TRBJ1-3; D call uncertain. V lost 0 bases and J lost 2, with 6 bases in between. This CDR3 is built from 14 residues. The germline V gene has CDR1 SGHRS and CDR2 YFSETQ. This chain's CDR3 is CASSLVAPGNTIYF. CDR3 bases: TGCGCCAGCAGCTTGGTGGCACCTGGAAACACCATATATTTT. Variable domain in full (rest from reference TRBV5-1 and TRBJ1-3): KAGVTQTPRYLIKTRGQQVTLSCSPISGHRSVSWYQQTPGQGLQFLFEYFSETQRNKGNFPGRFSGRQFSNSRSEMNVSTLELGDSALYLCASSLVAPGNTIYFGEGSWLTVV.

V and J are TRBV13 and TRBJ1-4, with a tentative D call TRBD1 (5 bases). This CDR3 comprises 18 residues. With 5 bases removed from V and 5 bases from J, the gap between germline ends came to 24 bases. The germline CDR1 and CDR2 sequences are PRHDT and FYEKMQ (reference sequence). The CDR3 here is CASSPRPGLIAVNEKLFF. The CDR3 region has the DNA TGTGCCAGCAGCCCCCGCCCGGGACTCATTGCCGTCAATGAAAAACTGTTTTTT.